Sequencing of this T cell receptor (beta chain) was carried out in a study of T cells in Graves' hyperthyroidism and ophthalmopathy. Study results and limitations: Ophthalmopathy onset followed model prediction by a median about six months. Blood shared most expanded thyroid clonotypes above 0.001.

For the diagnoses, clinical symptoms, serum thyroxine and TRAb, thyroid ultrasound and orbital computed tomography were used. Cells are PBMCs isolated from more than 8.5 ml of fresh blood. The table lists this clonotype with many counts. Its antigen is as yet unknown. Using RNA transcripts as the source, TCR beta CDR3 regions were amplified. The HTBI primer set served for first-round RT-PCR of the TCR CDR3. Each CDR3 protein gets one entry after TCRdb re-called the multiplex PCR reads with MiXCR. The sample shows roughly 510,000 distinct CDR3 sequences, about 20% of them seen only once. Trimming cost V 0 bases and J 5 bases, with 14 bases left between them. Germline V gene lookup returns CDR1 MNHEY and CDR2 SVGAGI. CDR3 size: 15 residues.

The chain has TRBV6-5 and TRBJ2-7; perhaps D is TRBD1 or TRBD2 (6 bases each). The sequence was obtained from a man between 18 and 35 years old with Graves' hyperthyroidism. The sequencing input was blood. The CDR3 DNA sequence: TGTGCCAGCAGTTACTCAGGGGGGACACTAGACGAGCAGTACTTC. Encoded protein: CASSYSGGTLDEQYF.